These 32 T cell receptor beta chains originate from one sample sequenced in a study of blood T cell repertoires in COVID-19. Some clones are missing from TCRdb's copy, which holds only in-frame ones; the method was immunoSEQ multiplex PCR. The table lists about 480,000 clones, approximately 86% of them singletons. Sequences were obtained from PBMCs or T cells enriched from blood (not recorded which). These receptors were taken from a woman in her fifties or sixties who had recovered from COVID-19.

V is TRBV9 and J is TRBJ1-5; D remains unclear. Per the germline V gene, CDR1 is SGDLS and CDR2 is YYNGEE. Trimming removed 1 base from V and 6 bases from J, with 8 bases in between. CDR3 length equals 13 residues. DNA for the CDR3: TGTGCCAGCAGCGTATTCGAGGGTCAGCCCCAGCATTTT. This translates into CASSVFEGQPQHF.

The chain has TRBV6-5 and TRBJ1-1; unclear D gene. CDR1 is MNHEY and CDR2 is SVGAGI in the germline V gene. The CDR3 contains 15 residues. Trimming shortened V by 0 bases and J by 3 bases, and 11 bases separated the two germline ends. The CDR3 loop reads CASSYSGVTDTEAFF. CDR3 DNA sequence: TGTGCCAGCAGTTACTCTGGAGTAACGGACACTGAAGCTTTCTTT.

This chain uses TRBV2 with TRBJ1-1; 7 bases map to TRBD1. The CDR3 covers 15 residues. The germline V gene encodes CDR1 SNHLY and CDR2 FYNNEI. Trimming cost V 5 bases and J 6 bases; bases outside gene matches: 12. The CDR3 DNA follows: TGTGCCAGCAGTTCCGGACAGGCTCCTAGGTCTGAAGCTTTCTTT. This codes for CASSSGQAPRSEAFF.

J is TRBJ2-1 and V is TRBV11-2; TRBD1 might be the D (5 bases). V lost 2 bases, J lost 0 bases, and 5 bases lay in between. The V gene's germline CDR1 is SGHAT and CDR2 FQNNGV. The CDR3 totals 14 residues. The CDR3 sequence is CASSLRGSYNEQFF. The CDR3, as DNA: TGTGCCAGCAGCTTAAGGGGCTCCTACAATGAGCAGTTCTTC.

In this sample, this clone turned up once. V and J are TRBV5-1 and TRBJ2-1; D is perhaps TRBD2 (6 bases). Trimming took 0 bases from V and 6 from J, leaving 13 bases between them. Germline V gene data show CDR1 as SGHRS and CDR2 as YFSETQ. CDR3 length: 15 residues. Written as DNA, the CDR3 is TGCGCCAGCAGCTTGGTTGGCCTAGCGATCAATGAGCAGTTCTTC. Protein product: CASSLVGLAINEQFF.

A single count supports this clone. The rearrangement links TRBV27 to TRBJ2-2, with D possibly TRBD1 on 6 matching bases. The germline CDR1 and CDR2 sequences are MNHEY and SMNVEV (reference sequence). The CDR3 covers 14 residues. V lost 2 bases, J lost 7 bases, and 11 bases lay in between. The CDR3 DNA is TGTGCCAGCAGTTTAGCGGCAGGGGTCGGGGAGCTGTTTTTT. Translated, it gives CASSLAAGVGELFF.

The chain couples TRBV4-1 to TRBJ2-5; D may be TRBD1 (6 bases). With 2 bases removed from V and 2 bases from J, the gap between germline ends came to 12 bases. This CDR3 contains 15 residues. The germline gives CDR1 MGHRA, CDR2 YSYEKL. The CDR3 is CASSQPNGQQETQYF. DNA for the CDR3: TGCGCCAGCAGCCAACCTAATGGACAGCAAGAGACCCAGTACTTC.

The chain is built from TRBV7-9 and TRBJ2-5; 9 positions agree with TRBD1. V was clipped by 5 bases and J by 1 base; unmatched bases: 5. This CDR3 is built from 15 residues. Germline V gene lookup returns CDR1 SEHNR and CDR2 FQNEAQ (reference sequence). The CDR3 DNA reads as TGTGCCAGCAGCCAGGGGACAGGGCCCCAAGAGACCCAGTACTTC. Protein sequence: CASSQGTGPQETQYF.

The gene calls are TRBV7-6 and TRBJ2-2; 7 bases match TRBD1. This CDR3 has 17 residues. V gave up 6 bases and J gave up 0 bases; unmatched junction bases: 10. The germline V gene has CDR1 SGHVS and CDR2 FNYEAQ. CDR3 amino acids: CASSPRPGQSNTGELFF. The DNA of the CDR3 is TGTGCCAGCAGTCCCCGGCCGGGACAGTCGAACACCGGGGAGCTGTTTTTT.

The chain recombines TRBV24-1 with TRBJ1-4; 7 bases are a match to TRBD1. The CDR3 contains 15 residues. The germline V gene encodes CDR1 KGHDR and CDR2 SFDVKD. The trim removed 3 bases at V and 4 bases at J, leaving 4 bases unmatched. The CDR3, as DNA: TGTGCCACCAGTGATGGGGGACAGCTTAATGAAAAACTGTTTTTT. Amino acids: CATSDGGQLNEKLFF.

The chain uses TRBV5-4 and TRBJ2-7, with 7 positions matching TRBD2. After removal of 4 bases from V and 0 bases from J, the junction contained 10 bases not matched to a gene. In germline, CDR1 is SGHNT, CDR2 YYREEE (reference sequence). The CDR3 is 16 residues long. This CDR3 is CASSDEGRGDSYEQYF. As DNA, the CDR3 is TGTGCCAGCAGCGATGAAGGACGGGGGGACTCCTACGAGCAGTACTTC.

The rearrangement uses TRBV6-4 and TRBJ2-7, with 7 bases matching TRBD1. Per the germline V gene, CDR1 is MRHNA and CDR2 is SNTAGT. The CDR3 extends over 14 amino acids. The J segment lost 2 bases and the V segment lost 2 bases, leaving 3 bases of the junction unmatched. The CDR3 protein is CASSDRDRAYEQYV. In DNA, the CDR3 is TGTGCCAGCAGTGACAGAGACAGGGCCTACGAGCAGTACGTC.

The rearrangement joins TRBV18 to TRBJ1-4; D uncertain. Germline values: CDR1 KGHSH, CDR2 LQKENI. This CDR3 spans 15 amino acids. V was trimmed by 1 base and J by 4 bases, leaving 10 bases between them. CDR3 DNA sequence: TGTGCCAGCTCACCACACGCAGGCCTTAATGAAAAACTGTTTTTT. This codes for CASSPHAGLNEKLFF.

V is TRBV9 and J is TRBJ2-3, with D possibly TRBD1 on 6 matching bases. Between the trimmed V and J ends, which lost 4 bases and 2 bases, there was a span of 29 bases. The CDR3 runs 20 residues. CDR1 is SGDLS and CDR2 is YYNGEE in the germline V gene. The CDR3 loop reads CASSPQDSHLRSSDTDTQYF. As DNA, the CDR3 is TGTGCCAGCAGCCCTCAGGACAGCCACCTTAGAAGTTCGGACACAGATACGCAGTATTTT.

CDR3 nucleotide sequence: TGTGCCAGCCTGATGGGGACTAGCACAGATACGCAGTATTTT. This gives the protein CASLMGTSTDTQYF. The chain joins TRBV2 to TRBJ2-3, with D perhaps TRBD2 (6 bases). Trimming shortened V by 8 bases and J by 0 bases, and 12 bases separated the two germline ends. Germline CDR1 SNHLY, CDR2 FYNNEI. This CDR3 has 14 amino acids.

In this sample, this clone turned up many times. The J gene is TRBJ2-6, the V gene TRBV5-1; 8 bases agree with TRBD1. Germline V lookup: CDR1 SGHRS, CDR2 YFSETQ. Unmatched junction bases numbered 5, after V lost 4 bases and J lost 2 bases. This CDR3 region has 16 residues. The CDR3 loop is CASSPGQEAGANVLTF. CDR3 nucleotide sequence: TGCGCCAGCAGCCCGGGACAGGAGGCTGGGGCCAACGTCCTGACTTTC.

The genes are TRBV27 and TRBJ2-5; 7 nucleotides line up with TRBD1. The CDR3 is made up of 14 amino acids. Germline lookup yields CDR1 MNHEY and CDR2 SMNVEV (reference sequence). Trimming at V came to 6 bases and at J to 3 bases, leaving 7 bases not matched to a gene. The CDR3 region has the DNA TGTGCCAGCAGCCCCATCGACAGGGAAGAGACCCAGTACTTC. Its protein is CASSPIDREETQYF.

The CDR3 loop reads CASRASGGTEAFF. CDR3 DNA sequence: TGTGCCAGCAGGGCCTCGGGGGGCACTGAAGCTTTCTTT. The chain couples TRBV12-3 or TRBV12-4 to TRBJ1-1, with D perhaps TRBD1 (5 bases). Trimming removed 6 bases from V and 4 bases from J, with 12 bases in between. This CDR3 contains 13 residues.

V usage is TRBV5-1 and J usage is TRBJ1-6; possible D gene TRBD1, 6 bases. This CDR3 region has 14 residues. Trimming removed 0 bases at V and 6 bases at J, with 7 bases between. Germline CDR1 is SGHRS and CDR2 is YFSETQ. This chain's CDR3 is CASSLDRANSPLHF. The CDR3 region has the DNA TGCGCCAGCAGCTTGGACAGGGCTAATTCACCCCTCCACTTT.

This chain uses TRBV2 with TRBJ1-2; D is ambiguous. Germline-derived CDR1 and CDR2 are SNHLY and FYNNEI. Trimming shortened V by 3 bases and J by 1 base, and 6 bases separated the two germline ends. CDR3 length: 13 residues. The CDR3: CASSEGHNYGYTF. The CDR3 DNA is TGTGCCAGCAGTGAGGGCCATAACTATGGCTACACCTTC.

This clone was observed a handful of times. The rearrangement uses TRBV5-1 and TRBJ1-1; tentatively, D is TRBD1 (6 bases). Germline V gives CDR1 SGHRS, CDR2 YFSETQ. V was cut by 1 base and J by 1 base, with 11 bases left in between. The CDR3 has 15 residues. CDR3 DNA sequence: TGCGCCAGCAGCTTGAATGCAGGGGCGAACACTGAAGCTTTCTTT. It is translated as CASSLNAGANTEAFF.

The V call is TRBV5-1, the J call TRBJ1-5; weak D call: TRBD1 (5 bases). Germline V gene lookup returns CDR1 SGHRS and CDR2 YFSETQ. The CDR3 contains 14 residues. V was trimmed by 2 bases and J by 6 bases, leaving 12 bases between them. CDR3 residues: CASSLGADGQPQHF. As DNA, the CDR3 is TGCGCCAGCAGCTTAGGGGCGGACGGTCAGCCCCAGCATTTT.

V and J are TRBV27 and TRBJ2-7, with TRBD1 identical over 9 bases. The CDR3 has 14 residues. CDR1 is MNHEY, CDR2 SMNVEV, per germline (reference sequence). V was clipped by 4 bases and J by 3 bases; unmatched bases: 4. CDR3 loop: CASSSRQGGYEQYF. In DNA, the CDR3 is TGTGCCAGCAGTTCCCGACAGGGGGGCTACGAGCAGTACTTC.

The chain combines TRBV28 with TRBJ2-5; D ambiguous. Germline loops: CDR1 MDHEN, CDR2 SYDVKM. This CDR3 is built from 13 residues. Trimming removed 4 bases from V and 5 bases from J, with 11 bases in between. In nucleotides, the CDR3 is TGTGCCAGCAGTTCGACGGGTCGGGAGACCCAGTACTTC. As protein: CASSSTGRETQYF.

J is TRBJ2-7 and V is TRBV5-1; weak D call: TRBD2 (6 bases). Germline CDR1 and CDR2: SGHRS and YFSETQ. The CDR3 spans 15 residues. The V gene lost 3 bases and the J gene lost 0 bases, with 13 bases spanning the gap. In nucleotides, the CDR3 is TGCGCCAGCAGCTCCCAAGGAGGGAGCTCCTACGAGCAGTACTTC. It codes for CASSSQGGSSYEQYF.

The rearrangement links TRBV12-3 or TRBV12-4 to TRBJ1-1, with D perhaps matching TRBD1 (6 bases). V lost 5 bases and J lost 7, with 14 bases in between. The CDR3 extends over 13 amino acids. The CDR3 coding sequence is TGTGCCAGCAGTAGGACAGCCTTTTTTGAAGCTTTCTTT. Amino acid sequence: CASSRTAFFEAFF.

The J gene is TRBJ2-7, the V gene TRBV6-5; 7 bases match TRBD1. This CDR3 has 11 residues. Germline values: CDR1 MNHEY, CDR2 SVGAGI. V trimming: 6 bases; J trimming: 11 bases; junction bases outside the gene matches: 7. The CDR3, as DNA: TGTGCCAGCAGAATAGGACAGGTGGAGTACGTC. It yields the protein CASRIGQVEYV.

This chain joins TRBV6-5 and TRBJ2-5; the D gene is possibly TRBD2 (6 bases). Germline CDR1 reads MNHEY; CDR2 reads SVGAGI. CDR3 length: 12 residues. V lost 6 bases, J lost 5 bases, and 10 bases lay in between. The CDR3 is CASRRGKETQYF. The CDR3 nucleotides read TGTGCCAGCAGGCGGGGAAAGGAGACCCAGTACTTC.

The V call is TRBV19, the J call TRBJ2-2; D possibly corresponds to TRBD1 (6 bases). Germline values: CDR1 LNHDA, CDR2 SQIVND (reference sequence). V dropped 6 bases and J dropped 8 bases, with 10 bases sitting between them. The CDR3 runs to 12 residues. The CDR3 region has the DNA TGTGCCAGTAGACCTACAGGGGGGGAGCTGTTTTTT. This sequence encodes CASRPTGGELFF.

The J gene is TRBJ2-3, the V gene TRBV2; perhaps TRBD1 as D (6 bases). V shed 3 bases and J shed 2 bases, with 9 bases lying between them. This CDR3 comprises 14 residues. CDR1 is SNHLY and CDR2 is FYNNEI in the germline V gene. The CDR3 region has the DNA TGTGCCAGCAGTGAGCAGGGGTTCACAGATACGCAGTATTTT. It encodes CASSEQGFTDTQYF. Full variable domain (outside the CDR3, taken from reference TRBV2 and TRBJ2-3): EPEVTQTPSHQVTQMGQEVILRCVPISNHLYFYWYRQILGQKVEFLVSFYNNEISEKSEIFDDQFSVERPDGSNFTLKIRSTKLEDSAMYFCASSEQGFTDTQYFGPGTRLTVL.

The chain carries TRBV7-9 and TRBJ2-7; D might be TRBD2 (6 bases). The CDR3 runs to 13 residues. Germline CDR1 is SEHNR and CDR2 is FQNEAQ (reference sequence). Trimming removed 4 bases from V and 5 bases from J, with 12 bases in between. Written as DNA, the CDR3 is TGTGCCAGCAGCTCTTCGGGGGTCAACGAGCAGTACTTC. Translated, it gives CASSSSGVNEQYF.

This clone was detected once. The V gene is TRBV27, the J gene TRBJ1-1; no reliable D call. CDR3 length equals 16 residues. The V gene's germline CDR1 is MNHEY and CDR2 SMNVEV (reference sequence). The ends were cut back, 3 bases at V and 2 bases at J, with 16 bases in the middle. CDR3 coding DNA: TGTGCCAGCAGTTTGGGAGGACGCAACTCCAACACTGAAGCTTTCTTT. Translating gives CASSLGGRNSNTEAFF.